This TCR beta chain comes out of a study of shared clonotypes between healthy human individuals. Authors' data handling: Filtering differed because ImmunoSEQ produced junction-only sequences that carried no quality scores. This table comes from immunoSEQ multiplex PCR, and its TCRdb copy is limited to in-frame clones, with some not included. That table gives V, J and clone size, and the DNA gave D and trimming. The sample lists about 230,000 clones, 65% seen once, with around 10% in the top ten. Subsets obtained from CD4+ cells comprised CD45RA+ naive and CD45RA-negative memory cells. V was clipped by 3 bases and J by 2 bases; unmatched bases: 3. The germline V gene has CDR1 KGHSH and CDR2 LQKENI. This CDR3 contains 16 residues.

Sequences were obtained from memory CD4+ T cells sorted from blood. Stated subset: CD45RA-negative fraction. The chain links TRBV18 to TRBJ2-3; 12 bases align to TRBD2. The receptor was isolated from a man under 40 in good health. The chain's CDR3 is CASSPTSGSVTDTQYF. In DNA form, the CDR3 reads TGTGCCAGCTCACCGACTAGCGGGAGCGTCACAGATACGCAGTATTTT.